This T cell receptor (beta chain) was captured by sequencing in a study of Ad26.COV2.S vaccination and SARS-CoV-2 variants. Turning to the study itself: Ad26.COV2.S, an intramuscular injection, was given once or twice 56 days apart. Study conclusions and caveats: Analyses of TCR breadth and depth may have underestimated total T cell responses. Compared with placebo recipients, vaccine recipients had higher spike-specific TCR breadth.

Noted treatment: 15 to 20 received Ad26.COV2.S at low or high dose, single or two shots; 5 received placebo; per-sample allocation not given. The investigators took samples on day 63 after the first vaccine or placebo injection. It was Wuhan-strain SARS-CoV-2 spike that the Ad26 vaccine vector expressed. Generated by immunoSEQ multiplex PCR, the TCRdb table keeps only in-frame clones and is missing some. Seen here are fewer than 400,000 clones, roughly 80% observed once, and the top ten hold approximately 2.2%. This clone came up once. As yet, its antigen is unknown. The germline V gene has CDR1 SGHRS and CDR2 YFSETQ. V was pared by 4 bases and J by 7 bases, with 3 bases of the junction left unmatched. The length of the CDR3 is 13 residues.

The chain links TRBV5-1 to TRBJ2-1; TRBD1 aligns across 9 bases. Sequencing used peripheral blood, obtained in a trial of Ad26.COV2.S vaccine versus placebo. The clonotype comes from a person between 18 and 59 years old who received the Ad26.COV2.S COVID-19 vaccine or a placebo. CDR3 sequence reads: CASSTGQGNEQFF. In DNA form, the CDR3 reads TGCGCCAGCAGCACGGGACAGGGAAATGAGCAGTTCTTC.